This entry describes one TCR beta chain. The data were taken from a study of blood T cell repertoires in COVID-19. The germline V gene has CDR1 MDHEN and CDR2 SYDVKM. Deletions cut 7 bases from V and 12 bases from J, with 16 bases between. The CDR3 is 12 amino acids. The table came from immunoSEQ multiplex PCR; TCRdb's copy has only in-frame clones and leaves some out. The sample has 65,000 to 90,000 clones; roughly 83% are singletons. This receptor was taken from a man aged 80 or over with active or convalescent COVID-19. Sequencing was performed on peripheral blood. The rearrangement uses TRBV28 and TRBJ1-5; maybe TRBD1 (6 bases). DNA for the CDR3: TGTGCCAGCACCACCCAGGGGCCCTTCCAGCATTTT. Amino acids: CASTTQGPFQHF.